The 18 T cell receptor beta chains below all came from one sample that was sequenced in a study of tumor and adjacent non-tumor tissue in lung cancer. The template was RNA from unsorted bulk tissue. More than 3 cm separated this lung sample from the edge of the tumor. TCRbeta libraries were built with three rounds of nested PCR, modified from ARM-PCR. TCRdb analysed the multiplex PCR reads with MiXCR anew, one entry per CDR3 protein. This table has some 100,000 distinct CDR3 sequences, 65% appearing once. The sequenced material came from distant non-tumor lung tissue. The origin of the receptors is a man aged 30 to 39 with non-small cell lung cancer.

This chain links TRBV6-5 with TRBJ2-7; the D call may be TRBD1 or TRBD2 (5 bases each). The V end was cut by 8 bases, the J end by 3 bases, with 20 bases between. The CDR3 consists of 15 residues. Germline V gene sequence: CDR1 MNHEY, CDR2 SVGAGI. The CDR3 nucleotides read TGTGCCAGCGGCTCCCGGGGCAGCGGAGACTACGAGCAGTACTTC. Translation: CASGSRGSGDYEQYF.

As concerns this clonotype: Because it lacks the conserved phenylalanine or tryptophan at the end, this CDR3 is likely a read error. The rearrangement joins TRBV6-1 to TRBJ1-1; 7 bases align to TRBD1. The CDR3 length is 18 residues. Germline values: CDR1 MNHNS, CDR2 SASEGT. Here the CDR3 reads CASKAPPWQGVTNPEAFY. Here the CDR3 DNA reads TGTGCCAGCAAAGCCCCACCGTGGCAGGGGGTCACGAACCCTGAAGCTTTCTAT.

Concerning this clonotype itself: The junction departs from germline at one end; a sequencing error may be responsible. The chain recombines TRBV4-1 with TRBJ2-2; tentative D call: TRBD2 (6 bases). The CDR3 loop spans 15 amino acids. From germline, CDR1 is MGHRA and CDR2 YSYEKL. The CDR3 spells CTSSQDLGGTGELFF. CDR3 in DNA: TGTACCAGCAGCCAAGATCTCGGGGGTACCGGGGAGCTGTTTTTT.

This clonotype was observed at least ten times. This sequence joins TRBV19 and TRBJ1-1, with D hard to call. Trimming removed 5 bases at V and 6 bases at J, with 13 bases between. The CDR3 length is 13 residues. CDR1 LNHDA and CDR2 SQIVND come from the germline V gene (reference sequence). The CDR3 here is CASSPPRVPEAFF. The CDR3 DNA sequence: TGTGCCAGTAGTCCCCCCCGGGTCCCTGAAGCTTTCTTT.

This clonotype was seen a few times. One base away lies a much larger clone, so this may be a sequencing read error. The chain carries TRBV6-5 and TRBJ2-7, with 9 bases that match TRBD2. This CDR3 spans 15 amino acids. The germline gives CDR1 MNHEY, CDR2 SVGAGI. The DNA of the CDR3 is TGTGCCAGCAATTACTCGGTAGCGGGGGCCTACGAGCAGTACTTC. It translates to CASNYSVAGAYEQYF.

In the case of this clonotype: One end of the junction is discordant with germline, which a read error may explain. The chain uses TRBV11-1 and TRBJ1-1; tentatively, D is TRBD1 (5 bases). Per germline, CDR1 SGHAT and CDR2 FQDESV (reference sequence). This CDR3 is built from 15 residues. The CDR3 here is CASSSPDSPNTEAFF. The CDR3 DNA reads as TGTGCCAGCAGCTCGCCCGACAGCCCGAACACCGAAGCTTTCTTT.

This clonotype was counted at least ten times. The J gene is TRBJ1-1, the V gene TRBV6-2 or TRBV6-3, with no clear D. Germline loops: CDR1 MNHEY, CDR2 SVGEGT. The CDR3 has 12 residues. Between the trimmed V and J ends, which lost 3 bases and 1 base, there was a span of 3 bases. The CDR3 loop is CASSYRNTEAFF. For the CDR3, the DNA is TGTGCCAGCAGTTATAGGAACACTGAAGCTTTCTTT.

As regards this clonotype: At one of its ends the junction is not consistent with the germline gene, which may arise from a read error. This chain connects TRBV20-1 to TRBJ2-7; 7 bases agree with TRBD2. CDR1 is DFQATT and CDR2 is SNEGSKA in the germline V gene (reference sequence). This CDR3 region has 16 residues. In DNA, the CDR3 is TGCAGTGCTAGACCTCACGCTAGCGGCAATTCCTACGAGCAGTATTTC. As protein: CSARPHASGNSYEQYF.

A few counts support this clonotype. The J gene is TRBJ2-2, the V gene TRBV11-2; TRBD1 might be the D (6 bases). This CDR3 is 15 amino acids long. The V end lost 7 bases, the J end lost 1 base, and 13 bases lay between the germline ends. Germline lookup yields CDR1 SGHAT and CDR2 FQNNGV. For the CDR3, the DNA is TGTGCCAGCACCCCAGGGGCGTGGAACACCGGGGAGCTGTTTTTT. Translation: CASTPGAWNTGELFF.

This rearrangement joins TRBV5-5 to TRBJ1-1; TRBD1 is a possible D gene (5 bases). V lost 4 bases, J lost 3 bases, and 13 bases lay in between. Germline V CDR1 and CDR2: SGHKS, YYEKEE (reference sequence). This CDR3 has 14 residues. In DNA, the CDR3 is TGTGCCAGCAGCATACTGGGGCCGGACACTGAAGCTTTCTTT. The encoded protein is CASSILGPDTEAFF.

This clonotype was counted between two and nine times. The chain joins TRBV21-1 to TRBJ2-7. TRBV21-1 is listed as a pseudogene. CDR3 size: 14 residues. CDR3 protein: CASSKKRTGYEQYF. The CDR3 coding sequence is TGTGCCAGCAGCAAAAAGAGGACCGGCTACGAGCAGTACTTC.

Of note for this clonotype: One junction end disagrees with the germline gene, perhaps due to a read error. The V and J genes are TRBV5-4 and TRBJ1-1; D is undetermined. Germline V gives CDR1 SGHNT, CDR2 YYREEE (reference sequence). The CDR3 is 13 amino acids. The CDR3 sequence is CASSLDSWAEAIF. CDR3 sequence (DNA): TGTGCCAGCAGCTTGGATTCGTGGGCTGAGGCTATCTTT.

This clonotype has just a few counts. This is likely a read error, given that the CDR3 carries no conserved phenylalanine or tryptophan at its end. This rearrangement joins TRBV20-1 to TRBJ1-5, with D perhaps TRBD1 (5 bases). The CDR3 runs 13 residues. V gave up 4 bases and J gave up 7 bases, with 14 bases separating them. Germline lookup yields CDR1 DFQATT and CDR2 SNEGSKA (reference sequence). CDR3: CSAIRQGGQPQHL. CDR3 bases: TGCAGTGCTATTCGGCAGGGCGGACAGCCCCAGCATCTT.

J is TRBJ2-7 and V is TRBV29-1; possible D gene TRBD1, 5 bases. Germline assignment: CDR1 SQVTM and CDR2 ANQGSEA. This CDR3 has 14 amino acids. Between the trimmed V and J ends, which lost 4 bases and 7 bases, there was a span of 20 bases. The CDR3 bases are TGCAGCGTTGGTCCAGGGTCCAGGGCTAAGGAGCAGTACTTC. It yields the protein CSVGPGSRAKEQYF.

On this clonotype: This CDR3 fails to terminate in the conserved phenylalanine or tryptophan, so it likely reflects a read error. This chain joins TRBV4-2 and TRBJ2-1, with D possibly matching TRBD1 (6 bases). This CDR3 is 15 amino acids long. Trimming shortened V by 3 bases and J by 4 bases, and 13 bases separated the two germline ends. In germline, CDR1 is LGHNA, CDR2 YNFKEQ. The CDR3 DNA sequence: TGTGCCAGCAGCCAGGAGCAGGGGTATTACAATGAGCAGTTCTCC. It encodes CASSQEQGYYNEQFS.

This clonotype was recorded only once. This chain connects TRBV6-2 or TRBV6-3 to TRBJ2-2, with 9 bases aligning to TRBD2. Unmatched junction bases numbered 5, after V lost 4 bases and J lost 5 bases. The CDR3 has 15 residues. Germline V CDR1 and CDR2: MNHEY, SVGEGT. The CDR3, as DNA: TGTGCCAGCAGTTCTAGCGGGAAGGATACCGGGGAGCTGTTTTTT. This sequence encodes CASSSSGKDTGELFF.

A word on this clonotype: A junction end diverges from the germline sequence, so it may reflect a read error. The rearrangement uses TRBV11-2 and TRBJ2-7, with D possibly matching TRBD1 (6 bases). The CDR3 runs 15 residues. Germline V lookup: CDR1 SGHAT, CDR2 FQNNGV. The CDR3: CTSSSLLDSSYEQYF. The DNA of the CDR3 is TGTACCAGCAGCTCGCTTCTGGACAGCTCCTACGAGCAGTACTTC.

A remark on this clonotype: At one of its ends the junction is not consistent with the germline gene, which may arise from a read error. The chain links TRBV6-1 to TRBJ2-3, with 8 bases matching TRBD2. The germline gives CDR1 MNHNS, CDR2 SASEGT. This CDR3 contains 15 residues. This CDR3 is CASSEKSGGTDAQYF. In DNA, the CDR3 is TGTGCCAGCAGTGAAAAAAGCGGGGGCACAGATGCGCAGTATTTT.